The TCR beta chain under discussion was sequenced for a study of T cells in Graves' hyperthyroidism and ophthalmopathy. Germline CDR1 and CDR2: SGHRS and YFSETQ. V gave up 4 bases and J gave up 1 base, with 11 bases separating them. This CDR3 spans 15 amino acids. This clonotype has just a few counts. The source material, RNA transcripts, was used to amplify TCR beta CDR3 regions. The TCR CDR3 was amplified in a first-round RT-PCR using the HTBI primer set. TCRdb re-analysed the multiplex PCR reads in MiXCR, keeping a single row per CDR3 protein. The sample consists of about 560,000 distinct CDR3 sequences, 16% of them appearing once.

The specimen was blood. This TCR was sampled from a woman younger than 35 with Graves' hyperthyroidism. The gene calls are TRBV5-1 and TRBJ2-2; D gene uncertain. CDR3 loop: CASSAGIRNTGELFF. CDR3 nucleotides: TGCGCCAGCAGCGCCGGCATTAGGAACACCGGGGAGCTGTTTTTT.